This T cell receptor (beta chain) was retrieved from a study of EBV T-cell therapy then PD-1 blockade in nasopharyngeal carcinoma (dated by TCRdb to the early 2020s). As for this clone: The antigen it binds to is not known. No base quality values were provided; no much bigger clone lies one nucleotide off.

The treatment or condition label on this specimen signifies: AdE1-LMPpoly-expanded autologous EBV-specific T-cell therapy followed by anti-PD-1 nivolumab. V was cut back by 7 bases and J by 6 bases, leaving a gap of 18 bases between them. The CDR3 runs 15 amino acids, cysteine and phenylalanine included. Only CDR3 DNA remains: 45 bases, in frame from the first base. The Qiagen DNeasy Kit was used to extract genomic DNA from the sorted cells. The immunoSEQ platform was used for deep sequencing of the TCR beta chain. Regarding the original processing steps: Repertoire data analysis was performed with the immunoSEQ Analyzer software. TCRdb obtained this table from immuneACCESS and retained in-frame rearrangements with V and J assigned. These tables miss some clones; where compared with another copy, unresolved V genes account for less than half of the shortfall, and the remainder is unexplained. V, J and clone size derive from that table, while D and trimming were established from the DNA sequence. The sample contains tens of thousands of clones, about 79% of them found a single time. The ten largest account for roughly 26% of the sample.

The origin of this receptor is a man aged 40-50 years with nasopharyngeal carcinoma. Rearrangement joined TRBV23-1 to TRBJ1-4, with a tentative D gene TRBD1 over 6 matching bases. TRBV23-1 falls under the ORF class, with uncertain function. This specimen consisted of CD8+ T cells from blood, obtained at day -245 from a patient whose treatment included autologous EBV-specific T cells and nivolumab. The DNA reads as follows: TGCGCCAGCAAAAAGCGGGGGGCGCGTCATGAAAAACTGTTTTTT. It is translated as CASKKRGARHEKLFF.